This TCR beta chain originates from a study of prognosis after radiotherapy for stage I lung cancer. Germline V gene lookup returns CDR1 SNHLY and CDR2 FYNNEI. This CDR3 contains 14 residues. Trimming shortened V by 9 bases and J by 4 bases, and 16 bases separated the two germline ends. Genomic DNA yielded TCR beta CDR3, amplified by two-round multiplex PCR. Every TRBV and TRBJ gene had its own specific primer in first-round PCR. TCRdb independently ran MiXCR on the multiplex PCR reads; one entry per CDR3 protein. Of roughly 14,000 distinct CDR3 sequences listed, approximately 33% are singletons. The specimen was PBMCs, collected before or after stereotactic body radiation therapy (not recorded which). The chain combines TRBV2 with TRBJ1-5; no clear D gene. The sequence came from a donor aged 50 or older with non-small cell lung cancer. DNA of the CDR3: TGTGCCAGTCGGGTGAGCGGAGCGAATCAGCCCCAGCATTTT. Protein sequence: CASRVSGANQPQHF.